This T cell receptor (beta chain) was sequenced during a study of Tregs in tolerant kidney transplant recipients. This CDR3 has 14 residues. CDR1 is MNHEY, CDR2 SVGAGI, per germline. The V segment lost 6 bases and the J segment 7 bases; nucleotides outside the gene matches: 6. The nonmyeloablative bone marrow transplants came from related graft donors, with transient mixed chimerism. Some clones are missing from TCRdb's copy, which holds only in-frame ones; the method was immunoSEQ multiplex PCR. The table includes under 90,000 clones, roughly nine tenths detected once. The sequence derives from a human patient who received a combined kidney and bone marrow transplant. T cells may partly derive from the graft donor. The rearrangement uses TRBV6-5 and TRBJ1-4, with TRBD1 matching over 9 bases. The sample consisted of CD4+ T cells from blood (PBMCs), taken 24 months after the transplant. CDR3 loop: CASSSGQGGEKLFF. DNA for the CDR3: TGTGCCAGCAGCTCGGGACAGGGAGGTGAAAAACTGTTTTTT.